This TCR beta chain was captured in a study of graft-versus-host responses after intestinal transplantation. The CDR3 totals 14 residues. V lost 3 bases to trimming and J lost 2 bases, with 11 bases between them. CDR1 SGHDN and CDR2 FVKESK come from the germline V gene. Comments on this clone: The antigen remains undetermined.

The table came from immunoSEQ multiplex PCR; TCRdb's copy has only in-frame clones and leaves some out. The table lists tens of thousands of clones, 95% of them singletons. The source of this sequence is a human donor who was the organ donor for an intestinal transplant. The sequencing here drew on unstimulated CD8+ T cells sorted from spleen or lymph node cells, taken before transplant. This chain joins TRBV14 and TRBJ2-7, with D possibly being TRBD1 (5 bases). The CDR3 coding sequence is TGTGCCAGCAGCCATTGGGCCAGGGCCTACGAGCAGTACTTC. It translates to CASSHWARAYEQYF.